The clone carrying this TCR beta chain was seen more than once but under ten times. The source of the sample is a study of response to subunit inactivated influenza vaccine. Unmatched junction bases numbered 10, after V lost 4 bases and J lost 1 base. Germline V gene sequence: CDR1 SGDLS, CDR2 YYNGEE. This CDR3 has 18 amino acids. Each CDR3 protein gets one entry after TCRdb re-called the RT-PCR reads with MiXCR. The repertoire holds just under 550,000 distinct CDR3 sequences, roughly 25% seen once, with 2.5% to 3.5% in the top ten. These data were also reused for a study on T cells expressing NK-cell markers. That investigation notes: Production of TCR beta cDNA relied on 5'RACE template switching with UMIs. As a fraction of CD8+ T cells, dominant NKG2C+ clonotypes reached about 1.0-7.5% in about six donors.

This sequence originates from a man over 45 who received an inactivated influenza vaccine. This specimen was CD4+ T cells sorted from PBMCs, taken 12 days after vaccination. The V call is TRBV9, the J call TRBJ2-2; TRBD1 matches at 10 bases. The CDR3 spells CASSPPLRDRGNTGELFF. The CDR3 coding sequence is TGTGCCAGCAGCCCCCCCCTCCGGGACAGGGGGAACACCGGGGAGCTGTTTTTT.